What follows are 20 T cell receptor beta chains derived from one specimen sequenced in a study of control samples from healthy donors and cancer patients. Clones were read by immunoSEQ multiplex PCR, and TCRdb kept only the in-frame ones, dropping some. The table has approximately 100,000 clones, 75% to 90% seen once; the top ten hold 15% to 20%. The sequenced sample consisted of PBMCs. The receptors were gathered from a man aged 60 to 75 with lung cancer.

The chain combines TRBV4-1 with TRBJ2-2, with D hard to call. Germline V CDR1 and CDR2: MGHRA, YSYEKL. V was shortened by 0 bases and J by 4 bases, with 9 bases between the two germline ends. The CDR3 has 15 residues. The chain's CDR3 is CASSQDLASTGELFF. The DNA of the CDR3 is TGCGCCAGCAGCCAAGATTTGGCCAGCACCGGGGAGCTGTTTTTT.

This chain connects TRBV9 to TRBJ2-3; D unclear. The V end lost 2 bases, the J end lost 4 bases, and 11 bases lay between the germline ends. The CDR3 consists of 14 residues. Germline V lookup: CDR1 SGDLS, CDR2 YYNGEE. In DNA, the CDR3 is TGTGCCAGCAGCGTCTCTAATACGGCAGATACGCAGTATTTT. It is translated as CASSVSNTADTQYF.

The chain recombines TRBV29-1 with TRBJ1-5; the D gene is possibly TRBD1 (6 bases). The CDR3 contains 13 residues. Germline V CDR1 and CDR2: SQVTM, ANQGSEA. Trimming shortened V by 1 base and J by 7 bases, and 11 bases separated the two germline ends. The CDR3 sequence is CSVEGRGNQPQHF. The DNA for the CDR3 is TGCAGCGTTGAAGGAAGGGGGAACCAGCCCCAGCATTTT.

The rearrangement links TRBV6-1 to TRBJ1-1; a possible D gene is TRBD1 (5 bases). The germline V gene encodes CDR1 MNHNS and CDR2 SASEGT. The length of the CDR3 is 15 residues. The V end was cut by 0 bases, the J end by 1 base, with 9 bases between. The CDR3 protein is CASSEASGTNTEAFF. CDR3 nucleotides: TGTGCCAGCAGTGAAGCAAGTGGGACGAACACTGAAGCTTTCTTT.

Regarding this clone: At one end the junction does not follow the germline gene, possibly because of a read error. The chain couples TRBV5-5 to TRBJ1-2, with a weak D call TRBD1 (6 bases). Germline lookup yields CDR1 SGHKS and CDR2 YYEKEE (reference sequence). The CDR3 consists of 13 residues. For the CDR3, the DNA is TGTGCCAGCAGCTTGTTCTCACAGGGAGAATCCCGCTTC. Translating gives CASSLFSQGESRF. Complete variable domain (other parts from reference TRBV5-5 and TRBJ1-2): DAGVTQSPTHLIKTRGQQVTLRCSPISGHKSVSWYQQVLGQGPQFIFQYYEKEERGRGNFPDRFSARQFPNYSSELNVNALLLGDSALYLCASSLFSQGESRFGSGTRLTVV.

The chain recombines TRBV3-1 (or the pseudogene TRBV3-2) with TRBJ1-1, with 7 bases matching TRBD1. The CDR3 consists of 16 residues. The trim removed 0 bases at V and 1 base at J, leaving 5 bases unmatched. Germline CDR1 LGHDT, CDR2 YNNKEL (reference sequence). The DNA for the CDR3 is TGTGCCAGCAGCCAAGAAGGATACAGGGGGAACACTGAAGCTTTCTTT. This codes for CASSQEGYRGNTEAFF.

This rearrangement joins TRBV6-4 to TRBJ1-2, with D hard to call. V was trimmed by 6 bases and J by 2 bases, leaving 13 bases between them. Germline values: CDR1 MRHNA, CDR2 SNTAGT. The CDR3 sequence is 14 residues long. The CDR3 region has the DNA TGTGCCAGCAGCTTGGTGGCAGGCAACTATGGCTACACCTTC. It codes for CASSLVAGNYGYTF.

V usage is TRBV6-6 and J usage is TRBJ1-4; TRBD1 aligns across 10 bases. Germline V gives CDR1 MNHNY, CDR2 SVGAGI (reference sequence). The CDR3 consists of 15 residues. The junction had 6 bases not matched to a gene; V was cut back by 5 bases and J by 6 bases. The CDR3: CASSTTTGGDEKLFF. The CDR3 DNA reads as TGTGCCAGCAGTACCACGACAGGGGGCGATGAAAAACTGTTTTTT.

This clone was seen only once. The chain carries TRBV27 and TRBJ1-6; D is perhaps TRBD1 (5 bases). CDR3 length equals 14 residues. Germline CDR1 is MNHEY and CDR2 is SMNVEV (reference sequence). V lost 3 bases to trimming and J lost 9 bases, with 12 bases between them. The CDR3 loop is CASSFLGEGSPLHF. The CDR3 DNA sequence: TGTGCCAGCAGTTTTCTAGGGGAGGGTTCACCCCTCCACTTT.

This clone was seen a handful of times. The chain has TRBV4-1 and TRBJ1-6; a possible D gene is TRBD1 (5 bases). Germline values: CDR1 MGHRA, CDR2 YSYEKL. V was pared by 3 bases and J by 5 bases, with 8 bases between. The CDR3 consists of 14 residues. This chain's CDR3 is CASSHGGNNSPLHF. For the CDR3, the DNA is TGCGCCAGCAGCCACGGGGGGAATAATTCACCCCTCCACTTT.

The chain has TRBV10-2 and TRBJ1-1, with a weak D call TRBD1 (6 bases). CDR1 WSHSY and CDR2 SAAADI come from the germline V gene. The CDR3 has 15 residues. V was shortened by 7 bases and J by 0 bases, with 15 bases between the two germline ends. CDR3 amino acids: CASIVSGAMNTEAFF. The CDR3 DNA sequence: TGCGCCAGCATCGTGTCAGGGGCCATGAACACTGAAGCTTTCTTT.

V usage is TRBV15 and J usage is TRBJ1-1; D perhaps matches TRBD1 (5 bases). Trimming pared 2 bases from V and 7 bases from J, leaving 20 bases between. Germline CDR1 reads LNHNV; CDR2 reads YYDKDF (reference sequence). The CDR3 contains 16 residues. The CDR3 nucleotides read TGTGCCACCAGCAGACAAACATTCAGGGAGTCCCATGAAGCTTTCTTT. It specifies CATSRQTFRESHEAFF. The whole variable domain, remainder taken from reference TRBV15 and TRBJ1-1, is DAMVIQNPRYQVTQFGKPVTLSCSQTLNHNVMYWYQQKSSQAPKLLFHYYDKDFNNEADTPDNFQSRRPNTSFCFLDIRSPGLGDTAMYLCATSRQTFRESHEAFFGQGTRLTVV.

On this clone: This specimen includes other DNA sequences encoding the same CDR3. The J gene is TRBJ2-5, the V gene TRBV5-6; TRBD1 agrees at 9 bases. The CDR3 runs to 14 residues. V was pared by 0 bases and J by 4 bases, with 1 base of the junction left unmatched. The germline CDR1 and CDR2 sequences are SGHDT and YYEEEE. The CDR3 DNA reads as TGTGCCAGCAGCTTGGACAGGGGGCGAGAGACCCAGTACTTC. It encodes CASSLDRGRETQYF.

This clone was seen only once. The chain has TRBV11-1 and TRBJ2-5; the D gene is possibly TRBD2 (6 bases). CDR3 length equals 13 residues. With 8 bases removed from V and 5 bases from J, the gap between germline ends came to 15 bases. Germline-derived CDR1 and CDR2 are SGHAT and FQDESV (reference sequence). This chain's CDR3 is CASLRGAAETQYF. The CDR3 region has the DNA TGTGCCAGCCTCCGCGGGGCCGCCGAGACCCAGTACTTC.

V gene TRBV7-2 combines with J gene TRBJ1-1; no reliable D call. The CDR3 runs to 13 residues. The germline V and J ends were trimmed by 4 bases and 0 bases, with 6 bases remaining between them. The V gene's germline CDR1 is SGHTA and CDR2 FQGNSA. CDR3 coding DNA: TGTGCCAGCAGCTCTCAGATGAACACTGAAGCTTTCTTT. Its translation: CASSSQMNTEAFF. Supplemented by reference TRBV7-2 and TRBJ1-1, the full variable domain reads GAGVSQSPSNKVTEKGKDVELRCDPISGHTALYWYRQSLGQGLEFLIYFQGNSAPDKSGLPSDRFSAERTGGSVSTLTIQRTQQEDSAVYLCASSSQMNTEAFFGQGTRLTVV.

The chain carries TRBV7-8 and TRBJ2-3; 11 nucleotides line up with TRBD1. Germline-derived CDR1 and CDR2 are SGHVS and FQNEAQ. V lost 4 bases to trimming and J lost 4 bases; unmatched junction nucleotides: 7. This CDR3 region has 16 residues. CDR3 in DNA: TGTGCCAGCAGCTCACCGGGACAGGGGGTCGCAGATACGCAGTATTTT. Amino acid sequence: CASSSPGQGVADTQYF. The full variable domain, its missing parts supplied by reference TRBV7-8 and TRBJ2-3, is GAGVSQSPRYKVAKRGQDVALRCDPISGHVSLFWYQQALGQGPEFLTYFQNEAQLDKSGLPSDRFFAERPEGSVSTLKIQRTQQEDSAVYLCASSSPGQGVADTQYFGPGTRLTVL.

This rearrangement joins TRBV9 to TRBJ1-6, with unresolved D. The CDR3 sequence is 15 residues long. Trimming removed 4 bases at V and 10 bases at J, with 18 bases between. Germline values: CDR1 SGDLS, CDR2 YYNGEE. Here the CDR3 DNA reads TGTGCCAGCAGCCCAGATAGGACCTCAGGCTCACCCCTCCACTTT. It encodes CASSPDRTSGSPLHF.

This chain connects TRBV5-1 to TRBJ1-6; tentatively, D is TRBD1 (5 bases). The V and J ends lost 0 bases and 10 bases respectively, with 11 bases between them. The CDR3 runs 14 residues. Germline values: CDR1 SGHRS, CDR2 YFSETQ. The CDR3 is CASSLGGTGSPLHF. CDR3 nucleotides: TGCGCCAGCAGCTTGGGGGGGACCGGGTCACCCCTCCACTTT. The whole variable domain, remainder taken from reference TRBV5-1 and TRBJ1-6, is KAGVTQTPRYLIKTRGQQVTLSCSPISGHRSVSWYQQTPGQGLQFLFEYFSETQRNKGNFPGRFSGRQFSNSRSEMNVSTLELGDSALYLCASSLGGTGSPLHFGNGTRLTVT.

The J gene is TRBJ2-5, the V gene TRBV24-1, with D hard to call. Germline CDR1 KGHDR, CDR2 SFDVKD. This CDR3 has 12 residues. With 4 bases removed from V and 5 bases from J, the gap between germline ends came to 7 bases. CDR3 sequence reads: CATSEDGETQYF. CDR3 coding DNA: TGTGCCACCAGTGAGGACGGGGAGACCCAGTACTTC.

This chain joins TRBV29-1 and TRBJ1-3, with D unclear. The CDR3 is 12 residues long. The V end lost 7 bases, the J end lost 0 bases, and 7 bases lay between the germline ends. The V gene's germline CDR1 is SQVTM and CDR2 ANQGSEA. The CDR3 bases are TGCAGCGGGGTGATCTCTGGAAACACCATATATTTT. It codes for CSGVISGNTIYF.